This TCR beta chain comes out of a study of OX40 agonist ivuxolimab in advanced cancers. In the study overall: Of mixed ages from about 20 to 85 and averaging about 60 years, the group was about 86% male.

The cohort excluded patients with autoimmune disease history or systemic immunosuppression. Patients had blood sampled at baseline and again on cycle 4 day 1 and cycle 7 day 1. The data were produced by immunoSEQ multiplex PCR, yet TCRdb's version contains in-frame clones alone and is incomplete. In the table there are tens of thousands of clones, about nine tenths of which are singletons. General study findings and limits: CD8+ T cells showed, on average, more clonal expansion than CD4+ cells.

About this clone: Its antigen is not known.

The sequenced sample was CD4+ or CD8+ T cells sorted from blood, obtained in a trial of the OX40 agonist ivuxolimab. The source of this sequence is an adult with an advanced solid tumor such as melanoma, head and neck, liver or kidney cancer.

CDR3 amino acids: CSVDGAGFHEQYF. The CDR3 DNA sequence: TGCAGCGTTGACGGCGCGGGGTTCCACGAGCAGTACTTC. This sequence joins TRBV29-1 and TRBJ2-7; a possible D gene is TRBD2 (6 bases). Germline CDR1 SQVTM, CDR2 ANQGSEA. The CDR3 has 13 residues. Trimming removed 3 bases at V and 5 bases at J, with 14 bases between.